This TCR beta chain was recovered during a study of shared clonotypes between healthy human individuals. Study at large: Per donor, CD8 memory used one plate, CD8 naive used two, CD4 memory used three and CD4 naive used three.

Sequencing was at deep level. Libraries were prepared by immunoSEQ multiplex PCR; TCRdb keeps only in-frame clonotypes and omits some of them. In the table there are approximately 2.5 million clones, roughly 92% of which are singletons. The CDR3 is 15 residues long. Germline CDR1 MNHEY, CDR2 SVGAGI. The germline V and J ends were trimmed by 6 bases and 4 bases, with 16 bases remaining between them. Study-wide findings and caveats: Despite large depth, rarefaction showed incomplete sorted-subset sequencing.

About this clone: Its antigen is not identified.

The sequence came from a man between 18 and 29 years old in good health. The chain has TRBV6-5 and TRBJ2-1; tentatively, D is TRBD2 (6 bases). Sequencing used naive CD4+ T cells sorted from blood. As to subset: CD45RA+ positively selected. CDR3 sequence reads: CASRPELGLYNEQFF. The CDR3 region has the DNA TGTGCCAGCAGACCCGAGTTGGGACTTTACAATGAGCAGTTCTTC.